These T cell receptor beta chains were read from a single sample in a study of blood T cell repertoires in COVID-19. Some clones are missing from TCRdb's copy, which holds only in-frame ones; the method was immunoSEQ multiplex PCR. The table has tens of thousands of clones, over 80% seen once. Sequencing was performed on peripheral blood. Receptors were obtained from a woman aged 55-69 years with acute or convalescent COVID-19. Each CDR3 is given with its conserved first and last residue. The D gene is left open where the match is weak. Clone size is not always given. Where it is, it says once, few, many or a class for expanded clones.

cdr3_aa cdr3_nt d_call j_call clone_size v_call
CASSPEDLNQPQHF TGCGCCAGCAGTCCCGAGGATCTTAATCAGCCCCAGCATTTT . TRBJ1-5 . TRBV4-1
CASSQDISQGPYEQYF TGTGCCAGCAGCCAAGATATTTCGCAGGGTCCCTACGAGCAGTACTTC . TRBJ2-7 once TRBV3-1/TRBV3-2
CASRTGGVVEQYF TGTGCCAGCAGGACAGGGGGAGTGGTCGAGCAGTACTTC TRBD1 TRBJ2-7 . TRBV27
CASSVQAGGETQYF TGTGCCAGCAGTGTGCAAGCGGGGGGAGAGACCCAGTACTTC TRBD2 TRBJ2-5 . TRBV6-4
CASSFRGGGELFF TGTGCCAGCAGCTTCAGGGGTGGCGGGGAGCTGTTTTTT . TRBJ2-2 . TRBV7-9
CASSLTGVSNSPLHF TGTGCCAGCAGCTTGACAGGGGTGTCCAATTCACCCCTCCACTTT TRBD1 TRBJ1-6 . TRBV3-1/TRBV3-2
CATSDVGGSGANVLTF TGTGCCACCAGTGATGTGGGCGGGTCTGGGGCCAACGTCCTGACTTTC . TRBJ2-6 few TRBV24-1
CASSILGLGYTF TGTGCCAGTAGTATTTTGGGGCTAGGCTACACCTTC . TRBJ1-2 . TRBV19
CASSLAAGITNEQFF TGCGCCAGCAGCTTGGCAGCGGGGATCACGAATGAGCAGTTCTTC TRBD2 TRBJ2-1 . TRBV5-1
CASSLYPKGDEQYF TGTGCCAGCAGTTTATACCCTAAAGGGGACGAGCAGTACTTC . TRBJ2-7 . TRBV27
CSVRDSINEQFF TGCAGCGTTCGAGACAGTATTAATGAGCAGTTCTTC . TRBJ2-1 . TRBV29-1
CASSEGQGLETQYF TGTGCCAGCAGCGAAGGACAGGGGCTCGAGACCCAGTACTTC TRBD1 TRBJ2-5 . TRBV7-9
CASSVTGAGTEAFF TGTGCCAGCTCAGTAACAGGGGCGGGGACTGAAGCTTTCTTT TRBD1 TRBJ1-1 . TRBV18
CASSSRRGETQYF TGTGCCAGCAGTAGTCGCCGGGGAGAGACCCAGTACTTC . TRBJ2-5 . TRBV2
CASSQGRGLYEQYF TGTGCCAGCAGCCAAGGAAGGGGTTTATACGAGCAGTACTTC . TRBJ2-7 once TRBV4-2
CASSELASGGDTQYF TGTGCCAGCAGTGAACTCGCTAGCGGAGGCGATACGCAGTATTTT TRBD2 TRBJ2-3 . TRBV2
CASSQFAGTEAFF TGCGCCAGCAGCCAATTTGCGGGCACTGAAGCTTTCTTT . TRBJ1-1 . TRBV4-3
CASSFETGFGTESYEQYF TGTGCCAGCAGCTTTGAAACAGGGTTCGGGACGGAATCCTACGAGCAGTACTTC . TRBJ2-7 . TRBV7-9
CASSLYRTGTGANVLTF TGTGCCAGCAGTTTATACCGGACAGGTACTGGGGCCAACGTCCTGACTTTC TRBD1 TRBJ2-6 . TRBV27
CASSAGTILTGELFF TGTGCCAGCAGCGCCGGGACTATCCTCACCGGGGAGCTGTTTTTT TRBD2 TRBJ2-2 . TRBV7-8
CASSVGQGVSSYTF TGTGCCAGTAGTGTGGGACAGGGGGTATCCAGCTACACCTTC TRBD1 TRBJ1-2 medium-sized TRBV19
CASSSTGLGQPQHF TGTGCCAGCAGCTCGACAGGGTTGGGTCAGCCCCAGCATTTT TRBD1 TRBJ1-5 . TRBV3-1/TRBV3-2
CSARLPPVQFF TGCAGTGCTAGGCTCCCTCCGGTGCAGTTCTTC . TRBJ2-1 . TRBV20-1
CAWSGLAPAKNIQYF TGTGCCTGGAGTGGACTAGCGCCAGCCAAAAACATTCAGTACTTC TRBD2 TRBJ2-4 . TRBV30
CASSQDRSRSNQPQHF TGTGCCAGCAGCCAAGATCGGTCGCGTAGCAATCAGCCCCAGCATTTT . TRBJ1-5 . TRBV3-1/TRBV3-2
CASSLRGGGNTGELFF TGTGCCAGCAGCCTACGCGGGGGGGGAAACACCGGGGAGCTGTTTTTT TRBD2 TRBJ2-2 once TRBV7-6
CASSQVIGTESNEKLFF TGCGCCAGCAGCCAAGTTATTGGGACAGAAAGTAATGAAAAACTGTTTTTT TRBD1 TRBJ1-4 once TRBV4-3
CAISEAVVGADSPLHF TGTGCCATCAGTGAGGCCGTGGTAGGGGCGGATTCACCCCTCCACTTT . TRBJ1-6 . TRBV10-3
CSVRLLRTEAFF TGCAGCGTACGACTGTTGAGGACTGAAGCTTTCTTT . TRBJ1-1 once TRBV29-1
CASSEAGTKVTLYGYTF TGTGCCAGCAGTGAAGCGGGGACAAAGGTAACCCTGTATGGCTACACCTTC . TRBJ1-2 . TRBV2
CASSQESGMEAFF TGTGCCAGCAGCCAAGAAAGCGGGATGGAAGCTTTCTTT . TRBJ1-1 . TRBV4-2
CASSQAGAGANVLTF TGTGCCAGCAGCCAAGCAGGGGCTGGGGCCAACGTCCTGACTTTC . TRBJ2-6 . TRBV14
CASSPSDRGLNQPQHF TGTGCCAGCTCACCCTCAGACAGGGGCCTCAATCAGCCCCAGCATTTT TRBD1 TRBJ1-5 . TRBV18
CASSPRTSGGAGSSDTQYF TGCGCCAGCAGCCCGCGGACTAGCGGGGGAGCCGGGTCCTCAGATACGCAGTATTTT TRBD2 TRBJ2-3 . TRBV5-1
CASSWTSGGNEQFF TGTGCCAGCAGCTGGACTAGCGGGGGGAATGAGCAGTTCTTC TRBD2 TRBJ2-1 . TRBV7-2
CASRPLTATNEKLFF TGTGCCAGCAGACCTCTCACAGCAACTAATGAAAAACTGTTTTTT . TRBJ1-4 . TRBV5-8
CASSLSKLSFEAFF TGTGCCAGCAGCTTATCAAAACTAAGTTTTGAAGCTTTCTTT . TRBJ1-1 . TRBV11-1
CASASTGNYGYTF TGTGCCAGCGCCTCGACAGGGAACTATGGCTACACCTTC TRBD1 TRBJ1-2 . TRBV27
CARTTGVPASGGANVLTF TGTGCCAGGACAACAGGGGTCCCCGCCTCGGGTGGGGCCAACGTCCTGACTTTC TRBD1 TRBJ2-6 once TRBV2
CASSRLGNQPQHF TGTGCCAGTAGTCGGTTGGGCAATCAGCCCCAGCATTTT . TRBJ1-5 . TRBV19
CASSVELGAGTDTQYF TGTGCCAGCAGCGTAGAATTGGGGGCTGGCACAGATACGCAGTATTTT . TRBJ2-3 . TRBV9
CASSQEPGPVKNIQYF TGTGCCAGCAGCCAAGAGCCAGGGCCGGTCAAAAACATTCAGTACTTC . TRBJ2-4 . TRBV3-1/TRBV3-2
CASSPGLAGAPTDTQYF TGTGCCAGCAGTCCTGGACTAGCGGGGGCGCCCACAGATACGCAGTATTTT TRBD2 TRBJ2-3 once TRBV27
CASMEFSNEKLFF TGTGCCAGCATGGAGTTTTCTAATGAAAAACTGTTTTTT . TRBJ1-4 . TRBV6-5
CASTPPSRGSNQPQHF TGTGCCAGCACCCCCCCGTCCCGAGGTAGCAATCAGCCCCAGCATTTT . TRBJ1-5 once TRBV7-3
CASAELYEQYF TGTGCCAGCGCTGAACTATACGAGCAGTACTTC . TRBJ2-7 . TRBV14
CASSYSTGGYTF TGTGCCAGCAGTTACTCGACTGGGGGCTACACCTTC . TRBJ1-2 . TRBV6-5
CASSPIQGGQPQHF TGTGCCAGCTCACCGATTCAGGGTGGACAGCCCCAGCATTTT . TRBJ1-5 . TRBV18
CASSIGTSGERTDTQYF TGCGCCAGCAGCATCGGGACTAGCGGGGAGCGCACAGATACGCAGTATTTT TRBD2 TRBJ2-3 once TRBV5-1
CASSYQDRDRAFF TGTGCCAGCAGTTACCAGGACAGGGATCGGGCTTTCTTT TRBD1 TRBJ1-1 . TRBV6-5
CASSVGLGSNIQYF TGCGCCAGCAGCGTGGGGCTCGGGTCAAACATTCAGTACTTC . TRBJ2-4 . TRBV5-1
CASSEDRGWSPLHF TGTGCCAGCAGCGAGGACAGAGGCTGGTCACCCCTCCACTTT . TRBJ1-6 once TRBV11-2
CASSSRTGVNTGELFF TGTGCCAGCAGCTCCCGGACAGGGGTAAACACCGGGGAGCTGTTTTTT TRBD1 TRBJ2-2 few TRBV7-9
CASVPGTSYYNEQFF TGTGCCAGCGTCCCTGGGACTAGTTACTACAATGAGCAGTTCTTC TRBD2 TRBJ2-1 . TRBV19
CASSHYGGTSPLHF TGTGCCAGCAGCCACTATGGGGGGACCTCACCCCTCCACTTT . TRBJ1-6 . TRBV7-3